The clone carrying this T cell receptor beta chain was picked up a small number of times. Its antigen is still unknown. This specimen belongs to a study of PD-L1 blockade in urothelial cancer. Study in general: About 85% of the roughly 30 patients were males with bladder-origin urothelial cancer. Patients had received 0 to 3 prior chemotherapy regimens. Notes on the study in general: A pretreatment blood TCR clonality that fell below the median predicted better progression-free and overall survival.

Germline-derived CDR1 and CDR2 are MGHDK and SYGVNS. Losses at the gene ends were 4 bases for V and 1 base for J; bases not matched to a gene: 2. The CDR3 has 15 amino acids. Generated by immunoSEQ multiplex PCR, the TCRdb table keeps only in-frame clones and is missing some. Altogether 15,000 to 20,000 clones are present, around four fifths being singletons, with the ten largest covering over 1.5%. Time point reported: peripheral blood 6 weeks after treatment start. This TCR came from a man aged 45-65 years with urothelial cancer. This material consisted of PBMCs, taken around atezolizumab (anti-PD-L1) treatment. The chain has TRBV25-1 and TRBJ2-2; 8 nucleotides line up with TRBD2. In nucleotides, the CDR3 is TGTGCCAGCAGTGCTAGCGGGCTGAACACCGGGGAGCTGTTTTTT. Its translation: CASSASGLNTGELFF.